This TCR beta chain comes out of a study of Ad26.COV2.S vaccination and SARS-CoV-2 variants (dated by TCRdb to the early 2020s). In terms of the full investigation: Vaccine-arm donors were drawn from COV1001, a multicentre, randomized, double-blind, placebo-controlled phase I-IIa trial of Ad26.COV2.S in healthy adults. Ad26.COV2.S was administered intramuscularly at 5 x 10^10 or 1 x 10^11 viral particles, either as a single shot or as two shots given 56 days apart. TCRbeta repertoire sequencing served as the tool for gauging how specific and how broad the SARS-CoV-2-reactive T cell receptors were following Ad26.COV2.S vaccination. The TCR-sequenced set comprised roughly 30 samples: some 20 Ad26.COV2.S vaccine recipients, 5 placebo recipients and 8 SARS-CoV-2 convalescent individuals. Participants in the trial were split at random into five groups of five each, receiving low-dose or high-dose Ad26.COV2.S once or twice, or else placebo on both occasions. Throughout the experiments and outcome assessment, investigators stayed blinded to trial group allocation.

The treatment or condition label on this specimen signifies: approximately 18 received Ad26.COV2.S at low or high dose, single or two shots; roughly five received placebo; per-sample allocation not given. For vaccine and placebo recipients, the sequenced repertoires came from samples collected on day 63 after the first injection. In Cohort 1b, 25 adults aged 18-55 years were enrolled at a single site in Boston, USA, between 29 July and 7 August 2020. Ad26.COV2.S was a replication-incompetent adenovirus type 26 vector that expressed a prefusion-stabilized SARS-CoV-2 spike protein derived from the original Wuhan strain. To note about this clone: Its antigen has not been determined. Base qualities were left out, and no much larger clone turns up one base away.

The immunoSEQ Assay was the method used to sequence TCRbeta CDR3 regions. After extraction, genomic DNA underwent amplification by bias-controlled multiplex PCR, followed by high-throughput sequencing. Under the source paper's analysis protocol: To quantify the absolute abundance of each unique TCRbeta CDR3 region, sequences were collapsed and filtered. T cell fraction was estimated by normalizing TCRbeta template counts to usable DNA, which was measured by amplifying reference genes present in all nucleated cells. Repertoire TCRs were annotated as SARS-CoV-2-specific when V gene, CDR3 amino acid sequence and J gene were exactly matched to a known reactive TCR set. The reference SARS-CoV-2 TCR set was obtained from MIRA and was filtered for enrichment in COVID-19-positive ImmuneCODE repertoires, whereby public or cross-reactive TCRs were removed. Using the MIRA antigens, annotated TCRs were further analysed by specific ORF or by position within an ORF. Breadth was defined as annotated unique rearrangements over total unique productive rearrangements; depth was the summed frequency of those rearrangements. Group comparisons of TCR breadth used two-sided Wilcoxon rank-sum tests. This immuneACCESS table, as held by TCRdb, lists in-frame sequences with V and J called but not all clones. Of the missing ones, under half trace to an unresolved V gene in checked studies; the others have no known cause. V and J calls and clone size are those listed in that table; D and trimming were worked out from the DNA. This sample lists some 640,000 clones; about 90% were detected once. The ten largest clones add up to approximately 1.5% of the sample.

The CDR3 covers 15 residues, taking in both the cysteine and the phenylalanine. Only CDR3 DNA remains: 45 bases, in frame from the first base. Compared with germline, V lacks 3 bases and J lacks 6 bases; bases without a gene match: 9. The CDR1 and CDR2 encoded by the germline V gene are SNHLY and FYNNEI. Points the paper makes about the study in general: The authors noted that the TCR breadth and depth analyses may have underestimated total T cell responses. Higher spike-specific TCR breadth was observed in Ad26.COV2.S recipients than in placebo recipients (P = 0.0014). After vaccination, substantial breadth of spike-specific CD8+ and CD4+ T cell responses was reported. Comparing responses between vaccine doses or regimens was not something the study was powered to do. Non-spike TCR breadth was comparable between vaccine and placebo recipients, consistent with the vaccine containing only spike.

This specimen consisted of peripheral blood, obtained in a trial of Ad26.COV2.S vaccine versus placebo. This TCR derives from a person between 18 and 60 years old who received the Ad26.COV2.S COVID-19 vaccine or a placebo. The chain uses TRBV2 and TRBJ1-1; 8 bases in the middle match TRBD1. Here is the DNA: TGTGCCAGCAGTGAGCCCGACAGGGGAAGCTCTGAAGCTTTCTTT. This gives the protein CASSEPDRGSSEAFF. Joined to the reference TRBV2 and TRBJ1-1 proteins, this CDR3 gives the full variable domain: EPEVTQTPSHQVTQMGQEVILRCVPISNHLYFYWYRQILGQKVEFLVSFYNNEISEKSEIFDDQFSVERPDGSNFTLKIRSTKLEDSAMYFCASSEPDRGSSEAFFGQGTRLTVV.